Each of the 8 T cell receptor beta chains below was sequenced from the same sample in a study of blood T cell repertoires in COVID-19. Assay: immunoSEQ multiplex PCR; the TCRdb copy retains only in-frame clones and omits some. The sample yields roughly 250,000 clones, roughly 80% seen once. Sequenced material: peripheral blood. These receptors were taken from a woman over 75 with acute or convalescent COVID-19.

The CDR3 reads CASSSTGETEAFF. CDR3 bases: TGTGCCAGCTCATCCACAGGGGAAACTGAAGCTTTCTTT. V is TRBV18 and J is TRBJ1-1; 7 bases fit TRBD1. V lost 5 bases, J lost 5 bases, and 5 bases stayed unmatched. This CDR3 comprises 13 residues. Per the germline V gene, CDR1 is KGHSH and CDR2 is LQKENI.

This clone showed up just a few times. This chain connects TRBV27 to TRBJ2-3; D is possibly TRBD1 (5 bases). Trimming left V 8 bases short and J 3 bases short, with 18 bases between. In germline, CDR1 is MNHEY, CDR2 SMNVEV (reference sequence). The CDR3 contains 15 residues. CDR3 sequence (DNA): TGTGCCAGCCGAAAAAAGCCAGGGTGGACAGATACGCAGTATTTT. It codes for CASRKKPGWTDTQYF.

The chain combines TRBV9 with TRBJ1-6; 11 bases are a match to TRBD1. Germline CDR1 is SGDLS and CDR2 is YYNGEE. The CDR3 contains 15 residues. Germline trimming cut 4 bases from V and 10 bases from J; bases unmatched to any gene: 7. The CDR3 bases are TGTGCCAGCAGCTTGCGGGACAGGGGGGACTCACCCCTCCACTTT. Its protein is CASSLRDRGDSPLHF.

The gene calls are TRBV7-8 and TRBJ1-1, with 7 positions matching TRBD1. The J segment lost 7 bases and the V segment lost 5 bases, leaving 13 bases of the junction unmatched. In germline, CDR1 is SGHVS, CDR2 FQNEAQ. The CDR3 runs to 15 residues. Here the CDR3 DNA reads TGTGCCAGCAGCCGGAAGTCAGGGGGGATCAATGAAGCTTTCTTT. Translated, it gives CASSRKSGGINEAFF.

This chain links TRBV4-2 with TRBJ1-2; tentative D call: TRBD1 (6 bases). The CDR3 is 16 amino acids. Germline CDR1 LGHNA, CDR2 YNFKEQ. The V and J ends lost 1 base and 1 base respectively, with 13 bases between them. The chain's CDR3 is CASSQAAGVRNYGYTF. The CDR3 DNA reads TGTGCCAGCAGCCAAGCCGCAGGGGTCCGTAACTATGGCTACACCTTC.

The CDR3, as DNA: TGTGCCAGCAGTGAAGCGGGGAGGGTTAATGAAAAACTGTTTTTT. Its translation: CASSEAGRVNEKLFF. The rearrangement joins TRBV25-1 to TRBJ1-4; unclear D gene. Germline V gives CDR1 MGHDK, CDR2 SYGVNS. With 2 bases removed from V and 4 bases from J, the gap between germline ends came to 11 bases. This CDR3 spans 15 amino acids.

The rearrangement joins TRBV5-6 to TRBJ1-2; 7 positions match TRBD1. CDR3 length: 14 residues. CDR1 is SGHDT and CDR2 is YYEEEE in the germline V gene. Losses at the gene ends were 4 bases for V and 3 bases for J; bases not matched to a gene: 6. The chain's CDR3 is CASSLGQGDYGYTF. The CDR3, as DNA: TGTGCCAGCAGCCTGGGCCAGGGGGACTATGGCTACACCTTC.

Turning to this clone: Other DNA variants within this sample encode the same CDR3. This chain uses TRBV28 with TRBJ1-5, with D unresolved. Germline assignment: CDR1 MDHEN and CDR2 SYDVKM. The CDR3 totals 13 residues. Trimming removed 3 bases at V and 2 bases at J, with 5 bases between. The CDR3 protein is CASSFPGNQPQHF. For the CDR3, the DNA is TGTGCCAGCAGTTTCCCCGGCAATCAGCCCCAGCATTTT.